The 29 T cell receptor beta chains below were found in one sample sequenced in a study of blood T cell repertoires in COVID-19 (dated by TCRdb to between 2020 and 2021). Receptor amplification or capture employed the immunoSEQ multiplex PCR assay. The immuneACCESS repertoire file appears here via TCRdb, limited to in-frame rearrangements. These files lack a portion of the clones; in checked studies, under half of the deficit traces to unresolved V genes, and the cause of the others is not known. For this sample the table gives about 200,000 clones, of which 65% to 90% were detected only once. Approximately 6.1% of the sample is held by the ten biggest clonotypes. What was sequenced was peripheral blood. The receptors come from an older man with acute or convalescent COVID-19.

The chain links TRBV5-4 to TRBJ2-5, with 8 bases that match TRBD2. CDR3 length: 16 residues. With 0 bases clipped from V and 5 bases from J, the junction kept 9 bases outside the gene matches. Germline loops: CDR1 SGHNT, CDR2 YYREEE (reference sequence). CDR3 DNA sequence: TGTGCCAGCAGCTTGGCCGGAGCGGGAGAGGGGGAGACCCAGTACTTC. This gives the protein CASSLAGAGEGETQYF.

This rearrangement joins TRBV7-2 to TRBJ1-2, with 8 bases aligning to TRBD1. Germline-derived CDR1 and CDR2 are SGHTA and FQGNSA. The V gene end was trimmed by 4 bases and the J gene end by 9 bases; junction bases not matched to a gene: 19. The CDR3 has 17 residues. CDR3 sequence reads: CASSSQGASTRLTRYTF. The CDR3 DNA reads TGTGCCAGCAGCTCCCAGGGGGCATCGACTCGTCTAACTCGCTACACCTTC.

This clone appeared a single time. The rearrangement links TRBV18 to TRBJ2-7, with TRBD1 as a possible D gene (5 bases). CDR3 length: 14 residues. Per the germline V gene, CDR1 is KGHSH and CDR2 is LQKENI. The V end lost 6 bases, the J end lost 7 bases, and 19 bases lay between the germline ends. The CDR3: CASSVIAEQGEQYF. In nucleotides, the CDR3 is TGTGCCAGCTCGGTGATTGCTGAGCAGGGAGAGCAGTACTTC.

The V call is TRBV11-2, the J call TRBJ1-4; D unclear. The CDR3 runs to 15 residues. Germline assignment: CDR1 SGHAT and CDR2 FQNNGV. V was clipped by 5 bases and J by 4 bases, with 14 bases between them. CDR3 amino acids: CASSPRQAINEKLFF. The CDR3 DNA follows: TGTGCCAGCAGCCCCCGGCAGGCGATTAATGAAAAACTGTTTTTT.

The chain carries TRBV27 and TRBJ2-7; perhaps TRBD2 as D (5 bases). The V and J ends lost 5 bases and 3 bases respectively, with 17 bases between them. Germline CDR1 MNHEY, CDR2 SMNVEV (reference sequence). The CDR3 is 15 residues long. CDR3 bases: TGTGCCAGCAGTCTCCGAGGGCTACCTCTCTACGAGCAGTACTTC. The encoded protein is CASSLRGLPLYEQYF.

The count of this clone is one. The chain is built from TRBV7-2 and TRBJ2-1, with D possibly being TRBD1 (6 bases). The CDR3 extends over 12 amino acids. V was shortened by 5 bases and J by 9 bases, with 11 bases between the two germline ends. Germline V gives CDR1 SGHTA, CDR2 FQGNSA. DNA for the CDR3: TGTGCCAGCAGCGTCTGGACAGTTGAGCAGTTCTTC. Its translation: CASSVWTVEQFF.

The chain joins TRBV7-2 to TRBJ2-7, with a tentative D call TRBD2 (6 bases). Germline V gene sequence: CDR1 SGHTA, CDR2 FQGNSA. The CDR3 length is 15 residues. The V gene lost 3 bases and the J gene lost 0 bases, with 12 bases spanning the gap. The CDR3 nucleotides are TGTGCCAGCAGCTTCACCGGGACTTCCTCCTACGAGCAGTACTTC. It yields the protein CASSFTGTSSYEQYF.

The chain combines TRBV9 with TRBJ1-4; 9 bases are shared with TRBD1. V was pared by 3 bases and J by 8 bases, with 5 bases of the junction left unmatched. The CDR3 runs 14 residues. Germline values: CDR1 SGDLS, CDR2 YYNGEE. The CDR3 sequence: CASSADRGREKLFF. The CDR3 DNA reads TGTGCCAGCAGCGCGGACAGGGGCCGGGAAAAACTGTTTTTT.

The sample holds a few counts of this clone. The DNA of the CDR3 is TGTGCCAGCAGCTGGGACAGACGCAGCACCGGGGAGCTGTTTTTT. This translates into CASSWDRRSTGELFF. The V gene is TRBV7-2, the J gene TRBJ2-2, with 7 bases identical to TRBD1. J lost 4 bases, V lost 4 bases, and 6 bases had no gene match. This CDR3 is built from 15 residues. In germline, CDR1 is SGHTA, CDR2 FQGNSA.

The chain employs TRBV3-1 (or the pseudogene TRBV3-2) and TRBJ1-2; D remains unclear. Trimming took 1 base from V and 4 from J, leaving 13 bases between them. This CDR3 is 15 amino acids long. Germline CDR1 LGHDT, CDR2 YNNKEL (reference sequence). This chain's CDR3 is CASSQASTAFYGYTF. The CDR3 DNA reads TGTGCCAGCAGCCAAGCAAGTACAGCTTTCTATGGCTACACCTTC.

The chain couples TRBV21-1 to TRBJ1-5; TRBD1 is taken as the D call from the table, unchecked against the DNA. TRBV21-1 is described as a pseudogene. The CDR3 length is 13 residues. The CDR3 region is CASATGAYQPQHF. Here the CDR3 DNA reads TGTGCCAGCGCTACAGGGGCTTATCAGCCCCAGCATTTT.

The chain joins TRBV2 to TRBJ2-7; D is unresolved. The ends were cut back, 6 bases at V and 2 bases at J, with 17 bases in the middle. The CDR3 spans 15 residues. In germline, CDR1 is SNHLY, CDR2 FYNNEI. The CDR3 spells CASSVGRAKPYEQYF. The CDR3 bases are TGTGCCAGCAGCGTTGGGCGAGCCAAGCCCTACGAGCAGTACTTC.

This chain uses TRBV5-4 with TRBJ1-2; the match to TRBD1 covers 9 bases. Germline values: CDR1 SGHNT, CDR2 YYREEE (reference sequence). V shed 5 bases and J 5 bases; nucleotides not matched to a gene: 10. CDR3 size: 15 residues. The DNA of the CDR3 is TGTGCCAGCAGGGCCGGGACAGGGCTACGGTATGGCTACACCTTC. This translates into CASRAGTGLRYGYTF.

This rearrangement joins TRBV6-2 or TRBV6-3 to TRBJ1-4; D is undetermined. Trimming cost V 4 bases and J 3 bases, with 15 bases left between them. The CDR3 extends over 16 amino acids. Germline values: CDR1 MNHEY, CDR2 SVGEGT. In DNA form, the CDR3 reads TGTGCCAGCAGTTGCGGGCACAGTAGGGCTAATGAAAAACTGTTTTTT. It specifies CASSCGHSRANEKLFF.

This clone has a single count. J is TRBJ2-2 and V is TRBV27; 8 bases match TRBD2. V was pared by 8 bases and J by 2 bases, with 7 bases of the junction left unmatched. Germline CDR1 reads MNHEY; CDR2 reads SMNVEV (reference sequence). The CDR3 runs to 15 residues. The CDR3 DNA sequence: TGTGCCAGCCACCTGGCGGGAGGAAACACCGGGGAGCTGTTTTTT. Encoded protein: CASHLAGGNTGELFF.

CDR3 protein: CASSVGGEAFF. The CDR3 coding sequence is TGTGCCAGCAGTGTGGGGGGTGAAGCTTTCTTT. The V gene is TRBV2, the J gene TRBJ1-1; perhaps TRBD1 as D (5 bases). The V and J ends lost 4 bases and 7 bases respectively, with 7 bases between them. CDR1 is SNHLY, CDR2 FYNNEI, per germline. CDR3 length: 11 amino acids.

The CDR3 DNA follows: TGTGCCAGCAGCGCCAGACAGGTCCCGGGAACCGGGGAGCTGTTTTTT. This sequence encodes CASSARQVPGTGELFF. The chain employs TRBV9 and TRBJ2-2; the D gene is possibly TRBD1 (6 bases). Germline V gene lookup returns CDR1 SGDLS and CDR2 YYNGEE. This CDR3 has 16 residues. Trimming left V 3 bases short and J 5 bases short, with 17 bases between.

The chain has TRBV5-4 and TRBJ2-3, with 8 bases identical to TRBD1. The length of the CDR3 is 15 residues. Trimming removed 4 bases from V and 1 base from J; junction bases left unmatched: 5. CDR1 and CDR2 (germline): SGHNT, YYREEE (reference sequence). CDR3 nucleotides: TGTGCCAGCAGCCCAGGGGGCGCAGGCACAGATACGCAGTATTTT. Protein: CASSPGGAGTDTQYF. Full variable domain (rest looked up from reference TRBV5-4 and TRBJ2-3): ETGVTQSPTHLIKTRGQQVTLRCSSQSGHNTVSWYQQALGQGPQFIFQYYREEENGRGNFPPRFSGLQFPNYSSELNVNALELDDSALYLCASSPGGAGTDTQYFGPGTRLTVL.

This chain connects TRBV2 to TRBJ1-2; D gene unclear. This CDR3 comprises 14 residues. Trimming cost V 4 bases and J 2 bases, with 11 bases left between them. In germline, CDR1 is SNHLY, CDR2 FYNNEI. CDR3 nucleotide sequence: TGTGCCAGCAGTGTGGGAGGGTTCAACTATGGCTACACCTTC. Translating it yields CASSVGGFNYGYTF.

This clone has more than one count but fewer than ten. V usage is TRBV29-1 and J usage is TRBJ2-5; 10 bases agree with TRBD1. V dropped 6 bases and J dropped 5; count of bases not matched to a gene: 3. This CDR3 has 12 amino acids. Germline values: CDR1 SQVTM, CDR2 ANQGSEA. CDR3: CSVADRGETQYF. The CDR3 nucleotides are TGCAGCGTAGCGGACAGGGGGGAGACCCAGTACTTC.

The genes are TRBV7-6 and TRBJ2-2; weak D call: TRBD2 (5 bases). Trimming stripped 5 bases from V and 4 bases from J, with 17 bases between. Germline V CDR1 and CDR2: SGHVS, FNYEAQ. The CDR3 has 16 residues. CDR3 region: CASSPSGLAVTGELFF. The CDR3 DNA reads TGTGCCAGCAGCCCATCCGGACTCGCGGTCACCGGGGAGCTGTTTTTT. Full variable domain (rest looked up from reference TRBV7-6 and TRBJ2-2): GAGVSQSPRYKVTKRGQDVALRCDPISGHVSLYWYRQALGQGPEFLTYFNYEAQQDKSGLPNDRFSAERPEGSISTLTIQRTEQRDSAMYRCASSPSGLAVTGELFFGEGSRLTVL.

V usage is TRBV29-1 and J usage is TRBJ1-5; TRBD1 agrees at 10 bases. Germline trimming cut 4 bases from V and 4 bases from J; bases unmatched to any gene: 4. CDR1 and CDR2 (germline): SQVTM, ANQGSEA. This CDR3 is built from 14 residues. The chain's CDR3 is CSVGDRGGNQPQHF. In DNA, the CDR3 is TGCAGCGTTGGGGACAGGGGTGGAAATCAGCCCCAGCATTTT.

J is TRBJ1-2 and V is TRBV27; tentatively, D is TRBD1 (5 bases). Germline CDR1 reads MNHEY; CDR2 reads SMNVEV (reference sequence). Trimming shortened V by 5 bases and J by 0 bases, and 16 bases separated the two germline ends. The CDR3 runs to 16 residues. The CDR3 nucleotides are TGTGCCAGCAGTAGACAACGCACAGGAGCTAACTATGGCTACACCTTC. This sequence encodes CASSRQRTGANYGYTF.

The genes are TRBV5-1 and TRBJ2-5; 10 bases are shared with TRBD2. The CDR3 is made up of 19 amino acids. Germline loops: CDR1 SGHRS, CDR2 YFSETQ. V was clipped by 4 bases and J by 2 bases; unmatched bases: 17. The CDR3 region has the DNA TGCGCCAGCAGCCCCGCAGGGGGCTGGTCTAGCGGGGGACAAGAGACCCAGTACTTC. This translates into CASSPAGGWSSGGQETQYF.

The chain employs TRBV5-8 and TRBJ2-3; D call uncertain. CDR3 length equals 14 residues. V lost 7 bases, J lost 1 base, and 13 bases lay in between. CDR1 and CDR2 from the germline V gene are SGHTS and YDEGEE. The DNA of the CDR3 is TGTGCCAGCCCTCACTTTCTCCGCACAGATACGCAGTATTTT. Translating gives CASPHFLRTDTQYF.

The rearrangement joins TRBV12-5 to TRBJ2-1, with 7 bases that match TRBD2. The germline V gene encodes CDR1 LGHNT and CDR2 FRNRAP. The CDR3 contains 17 residues. V shed 3 bases, J shed 9 bases, and the junction held 17 bases outside the gene matches. The CDR3: CASGLEERDPSHREQFF. The CDR3 DNA reads TGTGCTAGTGGTTTAGAGGAGCGGGACCCATCCCACCGTGAGCAGTTCTTC. The variable domain in full, completed from reference TRBV12-5 and TRBJ2-1, reads DARVTQTPRHKVTEMGQEVTMRCQPILGHNTVFWYRQTMMQGLELLAYFRNRAPLDDSGMPKDRFSAEMPDATLATLKIQPSEPRDSAVYFCASGLEERDPSHREQFFGPGTRLTVL.

The J gene is TRBJ2-3, the V gene TRBV4-1; 11 positions match TRBD2. Germline V gives CDR1 MGHRA, CDR2 YSYEKL. The trim removed 6 bases at V and 1 base at J, leaving 12 bases unmatched. This CDR3 is 18 amino acids long. The CDR3: CASRAGLAGGGGTDTQYF. The CDR3 DNA reads TGCGCCAGCAGGGCCGGACTAGCGGGTGGGGGGGGCACAGATACGCAGTATTTT.

V and J are TRBV28 and TRBJ2-1; the match to TRBD2 covers 7 bases. Germline trimming cut 5 bases from V and 1 base from J; bases unmatched to any gene: 8. This CDR3 has 16 residues. CDR1 and CDR2 (germline): MDHEN, SYDVKM. Written as DNA, the CDR3 is TGTGCCAGCAGTCCAAGACTAGCCTATTCCTACAATGAGCAGTTCTTC. Encoded protein: CASSPRLAYSYNEQFF.

This clone was seen once. The rearrangement joins TRBV27 to TRBJ2-7; TRBD1 agrees at 8 bases. CDR3 length equals 13 residues. CDR1 is MNHEY, CDR2 SMNVEV, per germline (reference sequence). Trimming at V came to 2 bases and at J to 4 bases, leaving 1 base not matched to a gene. DNA of the CDR3: TGTGCCAGCAGTTTAACAGGGGGTTACGAGCAGTACTTC. Protein: CASSLTGGYEQYF.